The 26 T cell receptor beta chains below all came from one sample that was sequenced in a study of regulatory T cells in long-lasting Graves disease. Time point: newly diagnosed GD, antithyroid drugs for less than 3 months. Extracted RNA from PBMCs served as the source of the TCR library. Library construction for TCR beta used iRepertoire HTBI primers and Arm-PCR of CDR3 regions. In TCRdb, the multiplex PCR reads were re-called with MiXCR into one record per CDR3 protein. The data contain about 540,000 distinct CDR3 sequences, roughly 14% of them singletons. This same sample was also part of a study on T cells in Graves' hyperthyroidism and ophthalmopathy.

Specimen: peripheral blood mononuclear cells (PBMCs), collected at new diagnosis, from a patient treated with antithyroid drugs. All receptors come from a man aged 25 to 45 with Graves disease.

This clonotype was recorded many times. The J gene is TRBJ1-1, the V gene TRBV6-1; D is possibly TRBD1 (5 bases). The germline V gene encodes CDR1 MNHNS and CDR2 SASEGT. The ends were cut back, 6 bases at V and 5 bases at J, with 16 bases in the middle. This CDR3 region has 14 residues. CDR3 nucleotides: TGTGCCAGCAGCATCGGGGGTGCCCTAACTGAAGCTTTCTTT. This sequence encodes CASSIGGALTEAFF.

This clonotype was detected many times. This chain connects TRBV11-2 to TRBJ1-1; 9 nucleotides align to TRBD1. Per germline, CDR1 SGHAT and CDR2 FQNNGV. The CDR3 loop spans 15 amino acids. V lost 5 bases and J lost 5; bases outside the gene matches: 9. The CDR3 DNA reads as TGTGCCAGCAGCCACTTACAGGGGGCGCCAACTGAAGCTTTCTTT. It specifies CASSHLQGAPTEAFF. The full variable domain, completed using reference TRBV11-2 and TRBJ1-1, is EAGVAQSPRYKIIEKRQSVAFWCNPISGHATLYWYQQILGQGPKLLIQFQNNGVVDDSQLPKDRFSAERLKGVDSTLKIQPAKLEDSAVYLCASSHLQGAPTEAFFGQGTRLTVV.

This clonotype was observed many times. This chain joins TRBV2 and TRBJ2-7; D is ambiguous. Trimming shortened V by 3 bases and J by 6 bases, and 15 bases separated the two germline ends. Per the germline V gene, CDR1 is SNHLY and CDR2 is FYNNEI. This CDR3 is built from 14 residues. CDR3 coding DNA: TGTGCCAGCAGTGAGTATACGAAGTATGGCGAGCAGTACTTC. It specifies CASSEYTKYGEQYF.

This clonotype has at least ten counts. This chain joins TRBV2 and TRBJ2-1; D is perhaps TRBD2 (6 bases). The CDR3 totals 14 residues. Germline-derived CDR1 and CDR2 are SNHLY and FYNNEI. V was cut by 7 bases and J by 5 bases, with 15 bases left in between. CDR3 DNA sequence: TGTGCCAGCAATCGGGAGAGGGGAGACAATGAGCAGTTCTTC. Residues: CASNRERGDNEQFF.

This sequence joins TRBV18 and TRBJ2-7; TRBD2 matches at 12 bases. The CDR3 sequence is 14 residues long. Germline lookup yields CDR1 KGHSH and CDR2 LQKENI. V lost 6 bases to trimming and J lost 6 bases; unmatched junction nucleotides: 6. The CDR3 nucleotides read TGTGCCAGCTCTCTGGGACTAGCGGGCGCCGAGCAGTACTTC. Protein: CASSLGLAGAEQYF.

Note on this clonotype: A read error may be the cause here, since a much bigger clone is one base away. The CDR3 region is CASSPVGTGDAQYF. The CDR3 nucleotides are TGTGCCAGCAGCCCAGTGGGGACGGGAGATGCGCAGTATTTT. This sequence joins TRBV27 and TRBJ2-3; possibly TRBD2 for D (6 bases). CDR1 MNHEY and CDR2 SMNVEV come from the germline V gene (reference sequence). The CDR3 totals 14 residues.

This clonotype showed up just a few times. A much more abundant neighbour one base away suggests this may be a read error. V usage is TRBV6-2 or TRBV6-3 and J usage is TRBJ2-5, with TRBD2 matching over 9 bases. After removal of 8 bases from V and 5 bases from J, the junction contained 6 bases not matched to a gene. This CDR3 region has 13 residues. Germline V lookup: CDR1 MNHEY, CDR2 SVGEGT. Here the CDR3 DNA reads TGTGCCAGCTCTGGCGGGAGGGCGGAGACCCAGTACTTC. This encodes CASSGGRAETQYF.

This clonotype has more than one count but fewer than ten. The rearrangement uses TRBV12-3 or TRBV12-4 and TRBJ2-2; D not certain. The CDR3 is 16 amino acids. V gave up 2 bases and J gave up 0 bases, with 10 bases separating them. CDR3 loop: CASSLIPVTNTGELFF. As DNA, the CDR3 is TGTGCCAGCAGTTTAATTCCGGTCACGAACACCGGGGAGCTGTTTTTT.

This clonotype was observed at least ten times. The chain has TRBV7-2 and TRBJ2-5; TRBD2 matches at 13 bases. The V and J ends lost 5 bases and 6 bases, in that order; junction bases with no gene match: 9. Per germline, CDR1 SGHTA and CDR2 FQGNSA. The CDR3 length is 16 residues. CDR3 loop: CASSPGLAGVGKTQYF. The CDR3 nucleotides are TGTGCCAGCAGCCCTGGACTAGCGGGAGTCGGGAAGACCCAGTACTTC.

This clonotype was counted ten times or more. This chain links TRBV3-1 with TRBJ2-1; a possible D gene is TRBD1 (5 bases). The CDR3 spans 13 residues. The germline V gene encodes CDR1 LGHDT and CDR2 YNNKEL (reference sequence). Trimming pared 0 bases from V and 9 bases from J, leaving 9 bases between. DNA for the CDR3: TGTGCCAGCAGCCAAGATCAGGGTTTTGAGCAGTTCTTC. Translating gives CASSQDQGFEQFF.

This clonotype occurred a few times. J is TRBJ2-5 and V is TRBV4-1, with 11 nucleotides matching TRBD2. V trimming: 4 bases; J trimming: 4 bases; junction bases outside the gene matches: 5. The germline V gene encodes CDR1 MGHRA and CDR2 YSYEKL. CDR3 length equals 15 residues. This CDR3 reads CASSPPGLAAETQYF. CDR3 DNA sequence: TGCGCCAGCAGCCCCCCGGGACTAGCGGCAGAGACCCAGTACTTC.

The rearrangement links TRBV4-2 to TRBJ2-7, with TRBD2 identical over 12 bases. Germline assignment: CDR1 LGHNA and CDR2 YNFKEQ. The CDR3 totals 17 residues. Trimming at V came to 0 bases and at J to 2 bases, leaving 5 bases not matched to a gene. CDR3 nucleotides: TGTGCCAGCAGCCAAGATTTAGCTAGCGGGAGGGCCTACGAGCAGTACTTC. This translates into CASSQDLASGRAYEQYF.

CDR3 amino acids: CASKNRDIAFF. Written as DNA, the CDR3 is TGTGCCAGCAAAAACAGGGATATAGCTTTCTTT. This sequence joins TRBV6-8 and TRBJ1-1; tentative D call: TRBD1 (6 bases). Trimming left V 7 bases short and J 10 bases short, with 13 bases between. The CDR3 is 11 amino acids. Germline loops: CDR1 MNHGY, CDR2 SAAAGT.

The CDR3 bases are TGTGCCAGCCCACGAGGGGCCGGCCTGGGGACCTACAATGAGCAGTTCTTC. Translation gives CASPRGAGLGTYNEQFF. The J gene is TRBJ2-1, the V gene TRBV19, with D possibly called TRBD1 or TRBD2 (5 bases each). The germline V gene encodes CDR1 LNHDA and CDR2 SQIVND (reference sequence). Trimming cost V 9 bases and J 2 bases, with 23 bases left between them. The CDR3 contains 17 residues.

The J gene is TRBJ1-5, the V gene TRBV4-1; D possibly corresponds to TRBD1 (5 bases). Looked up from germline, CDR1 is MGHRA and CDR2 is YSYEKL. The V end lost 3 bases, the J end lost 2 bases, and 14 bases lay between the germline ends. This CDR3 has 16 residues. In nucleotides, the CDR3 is TGCGCCAGCAGCCAGGGGCCGCTGGTTGGCAATCAGCCCCAGCATTTT. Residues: CASSQGPLVGNQPQHF.

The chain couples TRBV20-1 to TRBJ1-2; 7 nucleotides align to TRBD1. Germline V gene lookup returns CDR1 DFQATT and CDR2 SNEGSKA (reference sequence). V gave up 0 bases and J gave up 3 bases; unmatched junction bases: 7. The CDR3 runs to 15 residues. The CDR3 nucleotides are TGCAGTGCTAGAGACCGTGACAGGGTGGACTATGGCTACACCTTC. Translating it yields CSARDRDRVDYGYTF.

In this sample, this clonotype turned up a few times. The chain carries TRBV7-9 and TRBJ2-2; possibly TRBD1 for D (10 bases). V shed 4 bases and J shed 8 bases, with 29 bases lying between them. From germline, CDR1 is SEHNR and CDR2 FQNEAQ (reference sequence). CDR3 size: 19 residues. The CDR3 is CASSSSRQGAIAGAGELFF. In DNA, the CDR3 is TGTGCCAGCAGCTCAAGTCGACAGGGGGCAATAGCGGGAGCTGGGGAGCTGTTTTTT.

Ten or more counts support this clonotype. CDR3 in amino acids: CAISESGGELFF. CDR3 bases: TGTGCCATCAGTGAATCGGGCGGGGAGCTGTTTTTT. This chain links TRBV10-3 with TRBJ2-2, with D hard to call. The CDR3 length is 12 residues. In germline, CDR1 is ENHRY, CDR2 SYGVKD. V lost 3 bases, J lost 7 bases, and 6 bases lay in between.

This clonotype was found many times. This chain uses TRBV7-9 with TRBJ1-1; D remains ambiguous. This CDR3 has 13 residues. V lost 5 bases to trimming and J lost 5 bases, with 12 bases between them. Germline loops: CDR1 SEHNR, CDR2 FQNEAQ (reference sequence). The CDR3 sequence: CASSELRETEAFF. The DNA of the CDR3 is TGTGCCAGCAGCGAATTAAGGGAGACTGAAGCTTTCTTT.

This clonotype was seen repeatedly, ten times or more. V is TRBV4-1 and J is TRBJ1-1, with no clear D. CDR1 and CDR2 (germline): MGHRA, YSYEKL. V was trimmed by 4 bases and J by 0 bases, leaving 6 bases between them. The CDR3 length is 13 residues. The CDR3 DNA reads TGCGCCAGCAGCCGTGCCGTGAACACTGAAGCTTTCTTT. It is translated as CASSRAVNTEAFF.

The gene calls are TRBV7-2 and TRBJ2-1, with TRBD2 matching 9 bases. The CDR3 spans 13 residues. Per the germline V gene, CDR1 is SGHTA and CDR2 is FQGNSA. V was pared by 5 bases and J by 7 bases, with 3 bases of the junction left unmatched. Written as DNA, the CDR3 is TGTGCCAGCAGCCGGACTAGCGAGAATGAGCAGTTCTTC. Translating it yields CASSRTSENEQFF. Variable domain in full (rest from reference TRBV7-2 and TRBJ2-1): GAGVSQSPSNKVTEKGKDVELRCDPISGHTALYWYRQSLGQGLEFLIYFQGNSAPDKSGLPSDRFSAERTGGSVSTLTIQRTQQEDSAVYLCASSRTSENEQFFGPGTRLTVL.

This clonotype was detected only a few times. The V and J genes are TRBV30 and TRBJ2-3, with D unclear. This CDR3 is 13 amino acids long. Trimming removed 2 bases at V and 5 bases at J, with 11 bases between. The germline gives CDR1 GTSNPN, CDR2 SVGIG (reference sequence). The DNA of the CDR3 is TGTGCCTGGAGTCCCCCGCTGGTAGATACGCAGTATTTT. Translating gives CAWSPPLVDTQYF.

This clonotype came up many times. The CDR3 region has the DNA TGCAGCGTCCAGCGGGTGGTTAGCACAGATACGCAGTATTTT. Protein product: CSVQRVVSTDTQYF. The rearrangement links TRBV29-1 to TRBJ2-3; a weak D match, TRBD2 (6 bases). V lost 6 bases and J 0 bases, leaving 13 bases between the germline ends. The CDR3 covers 14 residues. Germline V gene data show CDR1 as SQVTM and CDR2 as ANQGSEA.

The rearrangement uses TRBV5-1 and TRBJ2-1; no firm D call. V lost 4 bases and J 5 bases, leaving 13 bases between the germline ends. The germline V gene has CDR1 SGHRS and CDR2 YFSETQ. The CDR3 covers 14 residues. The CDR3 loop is CASSPLGPDNEQFF. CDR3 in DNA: TGCGCCAGCAGCCCTCTCGGACCCGACAATGAGCAGTTCTTC. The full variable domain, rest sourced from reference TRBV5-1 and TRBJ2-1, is KAGVTQTPRYLIKTRGQQVTLSCSPISGHRSVSWYQQTPGQGLQFLFEYFSETQRNKGNFPGRFSGRQFSNSRSEMNVSTLELGDSALYLCASSPLGPDNEQFFGPGTRLTVL.

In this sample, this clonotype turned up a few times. DNA of the CDR3: TGTGCCAGCAGCCAAGGGTCTGGGGGAGCTGGAAACACCATATATTTT. This encodes CASSQGSGGAGNTIYF. The rearrangement uses TRBV3-1 and TRBJ1-3; TRBD1 is a possible D gene (5 bases). CDR1 and CDR2 (germline): LGHDT, YNNKEL (reference sequence). There are 16 residues in the CDR3. V was trimmed by 1 base and J by 2 bases, leaving 12 bases between them.

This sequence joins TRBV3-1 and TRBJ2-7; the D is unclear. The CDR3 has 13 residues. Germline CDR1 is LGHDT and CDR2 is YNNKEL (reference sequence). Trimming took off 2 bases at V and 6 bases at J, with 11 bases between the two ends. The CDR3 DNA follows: TGTGCCAGCAGCCAATGGGTTGCTGGCGAGCAGTACTTC. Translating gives CASSQWVAGEQYF.